This TCR beta chain was identified in a study of blood T cells in healthy people across ages. This clonotype was picked up a small number of times. The conserved closing phenylalanine or tryptophan is absent in this CDR3, likely reflecting a read error. The CDR3 totals 12 residues. V lost 1 base to trimming and J lost 9 bases, with 10 bases between them. CDR1 is DFQATT and CDR2 is SNEGSKA in the germline V gene (reference sequence). Using a J-beta primer mix together with a sample-barcoded 5' primer, a second PCR was run for roughly 6 to 12 cycles. TCRdb recomputed calls from the 5' RACE reads with MiXCR, one row per CDR3 protein. This sample carries around 1,000,000 distinct CDR3 sequences, approximately 25% of them seen once, and the ten largest clones take 0.65% to 0.95%. This same sample was also taken into another study, of T cells of mothers and their children. This second report adds: Reads recorded for TCR beta CDR3 numbered over 9.5 million per mother and about 3 million per child.

The TCR originated in a girl aged 2 to 9 in good health. The rearrangement uses TRBV20-1 and TRBJ2-1; D tentatively reads TRBD1 or TRBD2 (5 bases each). Sequenced: blood. The CDR3 loop is CSARGGDVEQFL. The CDR3 coding sequence is TGCAGTGCTAGAGGAGGGGATGTTGAGCAGTTCCTC.